The source of this TCR beta chain is a study of post-analysis software for immune sequencing data. Overall study: Relapsing-remitting, secondary progressive and progressive-relapsing multiple sclerosis were all included among the disease courses.

General study findings and limits: Higher frequency in patients than in controls was seen for about five TRBV segments, with TRBV5-6, TRBV5-1 and TRBV20-1 among them.

In its sample, this clonotype was seen a few times. What it binds is unknown. Carried by the TCR beta cDNA libraries were unique molecular identifiers. TCRdb used MiXCR to reprocess the PCR reads, holding one entry per CDR3 protein. This repertoire shows 750,000 to 950,000 distinct CDR3 sequences, approximately 50% found once; its top ten account for around 4.5%. The trim removed 7 bases at V and 3 bases at J, leaving 7 bases unmatched. This CDR3 has 14 residues. Germline-derived CDR1 and CDR2 are DFQATT and SNEGSKA (reference sequence). The sample consisted of blood. The sequence was collected from a girl between 5 and 17 years old with multiple sclerosis. The V and J genes are TRBV20-1 and TRBJ2-3, with TRBD2 matching over 10 bases. In nucleotides, the CDR3 is TGCAGTGTTAAGAGCGGGGGGGAAACAGATACGCAGTATTTT. Translation gives CSVKSGGETDTQYF.